This TCR beta chain is drawn from a study of cytomegalovirus exposure and HLA in healthy donors (dated by TCRdb to 2016 to 2017). A note on the overall study: An earlier analysis of several hundred of the donors reported around 280 Gb of sequence data and about 120 million unique TCR beta sequences obtained from about 180 million T cells. An early release covering around 630 HLA-typed donors comprised about 300 gigabases of sequencing data and tens of millions of unique TCR sequences. The study used immunosequencing to profile the T cell repertoires of approximately 640 subjects and linked those repertoires to cytomegalovirus serostatus. Across around 400 genotyped donors of the cohort, an average of about 240,000 unique TCR beta nucleotide sequences per donor were sequenced, and roughly 20% of those sequences were non-productive. To predict cytomegalovirus infection status, the study combined high-throughput TCR immunosequencing, statistical association of individual TCRs with disease status, and machine learning. In an earlier analysis of around 540 of the donors, high-throughput TCR beta sequencing was used to judge whether each TCR beta V gene segment behaved as functional or pseudogenic. The number of typed donors differed by locus: roughly 629-640 for A, B, C, DRB1 and DQB1; approximately 540 for DQA1; 606 for DPA1; and some 450 for DPB1. Four to six DR-DQ haplotypes were handled as single units for association and clustering, since linkage in the cohort was strong. Both class I and class II loci were covered by HLA typing, at four-digit resolution. Of the 350 to 450 genotyped donors, 75% to 85% were placed in the genetic ancestry cluster associated with self-reported Caucasian donors. A later analysis re-examined previously published TCR beta repertoires from around 670 donors and added high-resolution HLA genotyping to investigate patterns of TCR occurrence. Every discovery cohort repertoire had been produced on one sequencing platform. The study aimed to test whether cataloging public T cell receptors could reveal signatures of past pathogen exposure. In addition to the first cohort of roughly 700 subjects, a separate validation cohort of 130 or so different subjects was used. Alongside the repertoire data, information on donor age, sex, ethnicity and CMV serostatus was compiled. A later genetic analysis used genome-wide SNP genotypes for about 65% of the roughly 670 donors, treating that subset as a discovery cohort. The later analysis used no new phenotypic data to find candidate immune exposures, relying instead on TCR beta sequences and their occurrence across donors.

In total, just over 650 healthy bone marrow donors made up the cohort. At the time of sampling, all cohort members were nominally healthy, though unrecorded immune exposures were likely present. The donor was CMV seropositive and was included in the group of some 290 seropositive cohort members. Every donor gave a peripheral blood sample, and the peripheral blood mononuclear cells from that sample were used for TCR beta sequencing. Genomic DNA extraction from the blood cell samples was performed with the Qiagen DNeasy Blood Extraction Kit. For CDR1 and CDR2, the germline V gene lists WSHSY and SAAADI. Including the terminal cysteine and phenylalanine, the CDR3 comprises 14 residues. Just CDR3 DNA is preserved here, 42 bases in frame from base 1. The V and J ends are trimmed by 4 bases and 1 base, leaving 5 bases between them. Findings and caveats that apply to the study as a whole: A later analysis found that HLA-associated TCR beta chains were more clonally expanded and had lower generation probabilities than equally common non-associated chains. Strong co-occurrence of HLA alleles, especially DR and DQ, made assigning TCR associations to individual alleles difficult. According to a later analysis, most CMV-associated TCR beta chains appeared to be HLA-restricted, and the HLA associations seemed to be driven largely by CMV exposure. Most TCR sequences were observed very rarely across donors, whereas some public TCRs were present in many individuals. In the study, approximately 160 TCR beta chains were listed as associated with cytomegalovirus. The cohort was sequenced for TCR beta chains only, and without alpha or paired-chain data the features that could be detected were limited. A later genetic analysis associated a missense DCLRE1C variant with V-gene and J-gene trimming of TCR beta chains, and an independent cohort replicated the association. The 87-base-pair reads could not distinguish some IMGT-functional V segments, including TRBV6-2 and TRBV6-3, so those segments were excluded. The authors suggested that the approach could potentially be extended to other disease states and immunological phenotypes. A cluster of highly shared sequence variants was judged likely to be a technical artifact of the sequencing pipeline. Broadly in line with IMGT annotations, most TCR beta V segments showed up in productive rearrangements about 90% or about 30% of the time in an earlier analysis of roughly 590 of the donors. Correlated functional status among segregating V segments might reflect linkage disequilibrium, but an unknown experimental factor could not be ruled out. In both the original and validation cohorts, the classifier was reported to diagnose cytomegalovirus status with high specificity and sensitivity. In a later genetic analysis, fewer N-insertions in productive TCRs were reported among donors in an Asian-associated ancestry cluster than the roughly 640-donor mean. In vitro tests confirmed that a few of the cytomegalovirus-associated TCR beta chains recognize cytomegalovirus antigens. HLA typing was unavailable for some donors at each locus, so association tests used only the typed subset. Because counts were too low, 15 to 20 rarely observed V segments, including chromosome 9 orphons, were excluded from the earlier analysis of several hundred of the donors. The only immune exposure information available for the cohort was CMV serostatus. The presence/absence analyses assumed that sequencing depth was roughly uniform across donors, and that assumption may not be true. A later analysis reported that several top co-occurrence clusters appeared linked to parvovirus B19, influenza, CMV and Epstein-Barr virus. A further reported finding was that TCR beta sequences accurately predicted the HLA-A and HLA-B alleles for most subjects in the first cohort. In a later analysis, 16,951 TCR beta sequences were associated with specific HLA alleles at a false discovery rate of 0.05. In a later analysis, the rate of TCR association differed among HLA loci, with DRB1 alleles having the most associated TCRs and HLA-C alleles having the fewest.

Details on this clone: This receptor's antigen is unknown. Per-nucleotide qualities are absent, and no much larger clonotype sits a single base away.

Library generation was performed with the immunoSEQ multiplex PCR assay. For the multiplex PCR, a mixture combining 60 forward primers for TCR Vbeta segments and 13 reverse primers for TCR Jbeta segments was used. The CDR3 region of rearranged TCR beta genes was amplified from genomic DNA by a multiplex PCR assay. On the Illumina HiSeq System, the amplified TCR beta libraries were sequenced as 87-base-pair reads. The authors' analysis ran thus. Across the 670 or so repertoires, a later analysis counted roughly 77 million unique TCR beta chains, 8.5 million to 12 million of which were shared by at least two donors. Raw reads were error-corrected and collapsed into unique sequences with a nearest-neighbor algorithm that merged closely related sequences to remove PCR and sequencing errors. V, D and J gene segments were assigned by aligning CDR3 sequences to IMGT reference sequences. For a sequence to be retained, at least a six-nucleotide match to both a V gene segment and a J gene segment was required. A rearrangement was called productive if the CDR3 had no stop codons and remained in frame with V and J, and every other rearrangement was called non-productive. CDR3 was defined according to IMGT convention as the region running from the second conserved V-encoded cysteine to the conserved J-encoded phenylalanine. The earlier analysis of 550 to 650 of the donors excluded any sequence lacking an unambiguous match to a single V gene segment. In an earlier analysis of roughly 600 of the donors, a V segment was called functional when productive rearrangements were above 56.7%, and segregating when the standard deviation between donors exceeded 5%. To diagnose cytomegalovirus status from the catalog of TCR beta chain sequences, a statistical classification framework was built. V and J gene assignment, in a later analysis, came from comparing TCR nucleotide sequences with IMGT/GENE-DB human TR gene sequences. The TCRdist pipeline was used in a later analysis to assign CDR3 sequences and most-parsimonious VDJ recombination scenarios. In a later analysis, each TCR beta chain was defined by its CDR3 amino acid sequence together with its V-gene family, and reads lacking a unique V-gene family were excluded. A later analysis removed 600 or so highly shared, low-generation-probability nucleotide sequences to deal with suspected cross-contamination and a sequencing artifact. For each public chain, a later analysis derived a clonal expansion index from normalized ranks of inferred template counts within each repertoire. A later analysis computed generation probabilities with a VDJ recombination model fitted to out-of-frame rearrangements, and checked the results against IGoR. In a later analysis, TCR-TCR, TCR-HLA and TCR-CMV co-occurrence was scored with hypergeometric tests, and a repertoire-size bias correction was applied to TCR pairs. In a later analysis, false discovery rates were estimated by permuting HLA or CMV assignments 20 times. In a later analysis, co-occurring TCRs were grouped using DBSCAN, with TCRdist sequence similarity added in when clustering inside HLA-allele-positive subsets. Repertoires with fewer than 30,000 or more than 120,000 public chains were left out of co-occurrence clustering, as were about 5 repertoires with anomalous nucleotide sharing. Not all clones reach the TCRdb copy of this immuneACCESS table, which keeps in-frame sequences only. Checked studies attribute under half of the gap to unresolved V genes and leave the rest unexplained. The DNA gave D and trimming, while V, J and clone size come from that table. In all, the sample holds under 200,000 clones, and about four fifths of those were seen once. The ten most abundant clones make up 8.5% of the sample.

Specimen: PBMCs. Rearrangement joined TRBV10-2 to TRBJ2-6; no confident D gene assignment can be made. The receptor comes from a male donor in good health and CMV-seropositive. The CDR3 in this case is CASSGRSGANVLTF. The nucleotide sequence reads as follows: TGCGCCAGCAGTGGCAGGTCTGGGGCCAACGTCCTGACTTTC.